Listed here are 5 T cell receptor beta chains from one sample, sequenced in a study of cytomegalovirus exposure and HLA in healthy donors. PCR involved 60 Vbeta and 13 Jbeta primers. Generated by immunoSEQ multiplex PCR, the TCRdb table keeps only in-frame clones and is missing some. Of 200,000 or so clones listed, around 81% are singletons. Sequenced sample: PBMCs. The receptors shown here come from a woman aged 18-29 years in good health and CMV-seropositive.

V is TRBV6-5 and J is TRBJ2-5; TRBD2 aligns across 11 bases. The V gene end was trimmed by 0 bases and the J gene end by 3 bases; junction bases not matched to a gene: 3. There are 16 residues in the CDR3. The germline gives CDR1 MNHEY, CDR2 SVGAGI. The CDR3 coding sequence is TGTGCCAGCAGTTACTCGACTAGCGGGGTCAAAGAGACCCAGTACTTC. This gives the protein CASSYSTSGVKETQYF.

The V and J genes are TRBV11-3 and TRBJ2-2; D is unclear. The CDR3 totals 13 residues. From germline, CDR1 is SGHNT and CDR2 YENEEA. Trimming took off 5 bases at V and 6 bases at J, with 10 bases between the two ends. CDR3 nucleotide sequence: TGTGCCAGCAGCCTAAACGGTCCCGGGGAGCTGTTTTTT. This translates into CASSLNGPGELFF.

This chain uses TRBV7-2 with TRBJ2-7, with D possibly being TRBD2 (6 bases). The ends were cut back, 3 bases at V and 3 bases at J, with 12 bases in the middle. The CDR3 totals 14 residues. Germline CDR1 is SGHTA and CDR2 is FQGNSA. The CDR3 DNA reads as TGTGCCAGCAGCTTTACCGGGGGAGTCTACGAGCAGTACGTC. Amino acids: CASSFTGGVYEQYV.

This clone occurred once. V and J are TRBV7-2 and TRBJ1-2; D remains unclear. Trimming cost V 2 bases and J 5 bases, with 9 bases left between them. This CDR3 spans 13 amino acids. Germline-derived CDR1 and CDR2 are SGHTA and FQGNSA. The CDR3 here is CASSLQSEYGYTF. CDR3 bases: TGTGCCAGCAGCTTACAGAGCGAGTATGGCTACACCTTC.

V gene TRBV5-1 combines with J gene TRBJ2-2; tentative D call: TRBD1 (5 bases). V lost 2 bases to trimming and J lost 4 bases, with 12 bases between them. CDR1 is SGHRS and CDR2 is YFSETQ in the germline V gene. The CDR3 is 15 amino acids. In DNA, the CDR3 is TGCGCCAGCAGCTTCGCAGGGTCGGTCACCGGGGAGCTGTTTTTT. It specifies CASSFAGSVTGELFF.